The rows below give T cell receptor beta chains drawn from one sample of a study of cytomegalovirus exposure and HLA in healthy donors. Sequencing used immunoSEQ multiplex PCR; TCRdb keeps in-frame clones, though not all of them. Of about 68,000 clones in the sample, 80% to 90% are singletons; the top ten hold 6.5% to 8%. The sequenced sample consisted of PBMCs. These receptors came from a human donor in good health. Both conserved end residues are part of each CDR3. D genes are given only for firm matches. Not every row has a clone size; where given, it reads once, few, many or a size class.

V gene: TRBV5-4; clone size: -; D gene: -; J gene: TRBJ1-1; CDR3 DNA: TGTGCCAGCAGCTTCAATCTGAACACTGAAGCTTTCTTT; CDR3 protein: CASSFNLNTEAFF
V gene: TRBV19; clone size: -; D gene: TRBD1; J gene: TRBJ1-4; CDR3 DNA: TGTGCCAGTAGTATCGATGGAAAACAGGGGCGGAAAAAACTGTTTTTT; CDR3 protein: CASSIDGKQGRKKLFF
V gene: TRBV5-4; clone size: once; D gene: -; J gene: TRBJ2-1; CDR3 DNA: TGTGCCAGCAGCTTGGTGGGCAGGGGGGACAATGAGCAGTTCTTC; CDR3 protein: CASSLVGRGDNEQFF
V gene: TRBV19; clone size: -; D gene: -; J gene: TRBJ2-3; CDR3 DNA: TGTGCCAGTAGTGAGAGCACAGATACGCAGTATTTT; CDR3 protein: CASSESTDTQYF
V gene: TRBV7-2; clone size: -; D gene: TRBD1; J gene: TRBJ1-3; CDR3 DNA: TGTGCCAGCAGCTCGACAGGGGACGGAAACACCATATATTTT; CDR3 protein: CASSSTGDGNTIYF
V gene: TRBV6-6; clone size: -; D gene: -; J gene: TRBJ1-4; CDR3 DNA: TGTGCCAGCAAACACCCGGGACAACCTGATGAAAAACTGTTTTTT; CDR3 protein: CASKHPGQPDEKLFF
V gene: TRBV5-1; clone size: -; D gene: -; J gene: TRBJ1-4; CDR3 DNA: TGCGCCAGCAGCTTGAGGGGGGGAGAAGAAAAACTGTTTTTT; CDR3 protein: CASSLRGGEEKLFF
V gene: TRBV6-5; clone size: -; D gene: TRBD1; J gene: TRBJ1-2; CDR3 DNA: TGTGCCAGCAGAATCGGGACAGGGAACTATGGCTACACCTTC; CDR3 protein: CASRIGTGNYGYTF
V gene: TRBV5-8; clone size: -; D gene: -; J gene: TRBJ1-1; CDR3 DNA: TGTGCCAGCAGCAATCGGGACAAGAACACTGAAGCTTTCTTT; CDR3 protein: CASSNRDKNTEAFF
V gene: TRBV2; clone size: -; D gene: -; J gene: TRBJ2-2; CDR3 DNA: TGTGCCAGCATTTTGTACAGATCTTTCACCGGGGAGCTGTTTTTT; CDR3 protein: CASILYRSFTGELFF
V gene: TRBV6-5; clone size: once; D gene: TRBD1; J gene: TRBJ1-3; CDR3 DNA: TGTGCCAGCAGCGAACAGGGGAGACCTGGAAACACCATATATTTT; CDR3 protein: CASSEQGRPGNTIYF
V gene: TRBV7-9; clone size: -; D gene: -; J gene: TRBJ1-2; CDR3 DNA: TGTGCCAGCAGCTTCGGCAGGGCTTCGGGCTACACCTTC; CDR3 protein: CASSFGRASGYTF
V gene: TRBV25-1; clone size: -; D gene: TRBD2; J gene: TRBJ2-3; CDR3 DNA: TGTGCCAGCCGAACTAGCGGGGGGATCACAGATACGCAGTATTTT; CDR3 protein: CASRTSGGITDTQYF
V gene: TRBV5-1; clone size: -; D gene: TRBD1; J gene: TRBJ1-1; CDR3 DNA: TGCGCCAGCAGCTTGGCGGGACAGGGTTGGACTGAAGCTTTCTTT; CDR3 protein: CASSLAGQGWTEAFF
V gene: TRBV7-6; clone size: -; D gene: TRBD1; J gene: TRBJ1-2; CDR3 DNA: TGTGCCAGCAGCTCGAAGACAGGGGGCTATGGCTACACCTTC; CDR3 protein: CASSSKTGGYGYTF
V gene: TRBV2; clone size: -; D gene: -; J gene: TRBJ1-1; CDR3 DNA: TGTGCCAGCTACACCTTGGGAGGGGGTAACACTGAAGCTTTCTTT; CDR3 protein: CASYTLGGGNTEAFF
V gene: TRBV19; clone size: -; D gene: TRBD1; J gene: TRBJ1-6; CDR3 DNA: TGTGCCAGTAGTATTACAGGGGGAAATTCACCCCTCCACTTT; CDR3 protein: CASSITGGNSPLHF
V gene: TRBV28; clone size: -; D gene: -; J gene: TRBJ1-6; CDR3 DNA: TGTGCCAGCAGTCCGTGGGCAGGGATGGGGTATAATTCACCCCTCCACTTT; CDR3 protein: CASSPWAGMGYNSPLHF
V gene: TRBV6-6; clone size: -; D gene: TRBD1; J gene: TRBJ1-4; CDR3 DNA: TGTGCCAGCAGAAACTCCGGGACAGGGGAGGAAAAACTGTTTTTT; CDR3 protein: CASRNSGTGEEKLFF
V gene: TRBV27; clone size: -; D gene: TRBD1; J gene: TRBJ1-4; CDR3 DNA: TGTGCCAGCAGTTTCTTGGGACAGGGAGTGGGTGAAAAACTGTTTTTT; CDR3 protein: CASSFLGQGVGEKLFF
V gene: TRBV12-5; clone size: -; D gene: TRBD1; J gene: TRBJ1-5; CDR3 DNA: TGTGCTAGTGGCAACCGGGACAGGGGCAATCAGCCCCAGCATTTT; CDR3 protein: CASGNRDRGNQPQHF
V gene: TRBV28; clone size: -; D gene: -; J gene: TRBJ1-1; CDR3 DNA: TGTGCCAGCAGGTCCAGTAACACTGAAGCTTTCTTT; CDR3 protein: CASRSSNTEAFF
V gene: TRBV7-5; clone size: few; D gene: -; J gene: TRBJ1-5; CDR3 DNA: TGTGCCAGAAGCATTAACAAGACAGGGTCCGCGCAGCGTAATCAGCCCCAGCATTTT; CDR3 protein: CARSINKTGSAQRNQPQHF
V gene: TRBV10-3; clone size: -; D gene: TRBD2; J gene: TRBJ2-7; CDR3 DNA: TGTGCCATCAGTTTAGCGGGGAAGCCCGCCGAGCAGTACTTC; CDR3 protein: CAISLAGKPAEQYF
V gene: TRBV20-1; clone size: once; D gene: -; J gene: TRBJ1-1; CDR3 DNA: TGCAGTGCCCGACCCGGGACAGAAGCTTTCTTT; CDR3 protein: CSARPGTEAFF
V gene: TRBV19; clone size: -; D gene: TRBD1; J gene: TRBJ1-5; CDR3 DNA: TGTGCCAGTAGCAGGGGACAGAGTAATAGCAATCAGCCCCAGCATTTT; CDR3 protein: CASSRGQSNSNQPQHF
V gene: TRBV7-9; clone size: -; D gene: -; J gene: TRBJ1-1; CDR3 DNA: TGTTCCAGCACCAAGCCGAGAACGGACACTGAAGCTTTCTTT; CDR3 protein: CSSTKPRTDTEAFF
V gene: TRBV6-1; clone size: -; D gene: -; J gene: TRBJ1-2; CDR3 DNA: TGTGCCAGCAGTGTTAGCTATGGCTACACCTTC; CDR3 protein: CASSVSYGYTF
V gene: TRBV5-8; clone size: -; D gene: TRBD1; J gene: TRBJ2-2; CDR3 DNA: TGTGCCAGCAGCGGCAGGACAGGGCCCACCGGGGAGCTGTTTTTT; CDR3 protein: CASSGRTGPTGELFF
V gene: TRBV7-6; clone size: -; D gene: TRBD1; J gene: TRBJ1-1; CDR3 DNA: TGTGCCAGCAGCTTAACAGGGGGCACTGAAGCTTTCTTT; CDR3 protein: CASSLTGGTEAFF
V gene: TRBV30; clone size: -; D gene: -; J gene: TRBJ2-6; CDR3 DNA: TGTGCCTGGAGTCAGGGCTGGTTTTCTTTGGCTGGGGCCAACGTCCTAACTTTC; CDR3 protein: CAWSQGWFSLAGANVLTF
V gene: TRBV7-9; clone size: -; D gene: -; J gene: TRBJ2-1; CDR3 DNA: TGTGCCAGCAGCTCCTCCCGGAGCTCCTACAATGAGCAGTTCTTC; CDR3 protein: CASSSSRSSYNEQFF
V gene: TRBV5-6; clone size: -; D gene: TRBD1; J gene: TRBJ2-2; CDR3 DNA: TGTGCCAGCAGCGGCCGGGACAGGGTCACCGGGGAGCTGTTTTTT; CDR3 protein: CASSGRDRVTGELFF
V gene: TRBV7-2; clone size: -; D gene: TRBD2; J gene: TRBJ2-7; CDR3 DNA: TGTGCCAGCAGCTCCAGCGGGGGGATATCCCTCGAGCAGTACTTC; CDR3 protein: CASSSSGGISLEQYF
V gene: TRBV2; clone size: -; D gene: TRBD1; J gene: TRBJ1-4; CDR3 DNA: TGTGCCAGCAGTGACCCCGGGACAGGGGGTGAAAAACTGTTTTTT; CDR3 protein: CASSDPGTGGEKLFF
V gene: TRBV18; clone size: -; D gene: -; J gene: TRBJ2-5; CDR3 DNA: TGTGCCAGCTCACCATTTGTTAACCAAGAGACCCAGTACTTC; CDR3 protein: CASSPFVNQETQYF
V gene: TRBV7-2; clone size: once; D gene: -; J gene: TRBJ1-3; CDR3 DNA: TGTGCCAGCAGCTCTCTCGTCCGGGGGGGCAGCGGAAACACCATATATTTT; CDR3 protein: CASSSLVRGGSGNTIYF
V gene: TRBV5-4; clone size: -; D gene: -; J gene: TRBJ1-1; CDR3 DNA: TGTGCCAGCAGCTTGGATGCAGGGGCCGTGAACACTGAAGCTTTCTTT; CDR3 protein: CASSLDAGAVNTEAFF
V gene: TRBV19; clone size: -; D gene: -; J gene: TRBJ2-2; CDR3 DNA: TGTGCCAGTAGTACCCTAGTCGCGAACACCGGGGAGCTGTTTTTT; CDR3 protein: CASSTLVANTGELFF
V gene: TRBV2; clone size: -; D gene: -; J gene: TRBJ1-1; CDR3 DNA: TGTGCCAGCAGCCTAACACGGGGGAACACTGAAGCTTTCTTT; CDR3 protein: CASSLTRGNTEAFF
V gene: TRBV7-9; clone size: -; D gene: -; J gene: TRBJ2-2; CDR3 DNA: TGTGCCAGCAGCTTGACCTTAGGGGACACCGGGGAGCTGTTTTTT; CDR3 protein: CASSLTLGDTGELFF
V gene: TRBV19; clone size: once; D gene: TRBD1; J gene: TRBJ2-7; CDR3 DNA: TGTGCCAGTACTTACGGACAGGGGCATTCCTACGAGCAGTACTTC; CDR3 protein: CASTYGQGHSYEQYF
V gene: TRBV7-3; clone size: once; D gene: -; J gene: TRBJ1-2; CDR3 DNA: TGTGCCAGCAGCTTACAAGCCTCTTATGGCTACACCTTC; CDR3 protein: CASSLQASYGYTF
V gene: TRBV5-4; clone size: few; D gene: -; J gene: TRBJ2-7; CDR3 DNA: TGTGCCAGCAGCCGTAGCGGATTCTCCTACGAGCAGTACTTC; CDR3 protein: CASSRSGFSYEQYF